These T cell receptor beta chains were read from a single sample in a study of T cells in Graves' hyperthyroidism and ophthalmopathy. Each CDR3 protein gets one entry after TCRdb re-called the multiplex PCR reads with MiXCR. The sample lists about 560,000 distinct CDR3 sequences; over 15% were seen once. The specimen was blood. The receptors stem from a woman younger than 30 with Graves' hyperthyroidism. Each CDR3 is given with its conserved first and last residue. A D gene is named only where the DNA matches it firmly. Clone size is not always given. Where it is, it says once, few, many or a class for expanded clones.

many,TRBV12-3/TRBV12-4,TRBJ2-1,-,TGTGCCAGCAGTTTAGTGGGACTCATCAATGAGCAGTTCTTC,CASSLVGLINEQFF
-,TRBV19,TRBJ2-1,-,TGTGCCAGTAGTATATATCCAGGGTCTCCGAATGAGCAGTTCTTC,CASSIYPGSPNEQFF
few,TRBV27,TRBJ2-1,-,TGTGCCAGCAGTCCCCTGGGTCGGGACGGACCCTACAATGAGCAGTTCTTC,CASSPLGRDGPYNEQFF
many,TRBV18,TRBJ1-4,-,TGTGCCAGCTCACCACCGCCGGGGGCGAACGAAAAACTGTTTTTT,CASSPPPGANEKLFF
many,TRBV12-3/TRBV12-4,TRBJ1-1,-,TGTGCCAGCAGAAAGACAGCAATGAACACTGAAGCTTTCTTT,CASRKTAMNTEAFF
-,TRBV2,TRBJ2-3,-,TGTGCCAGCAGTGAATTAGGTCGCAGGGTTGGGTTGTCAGATACGCAGTATTTT,CASSELGRRVGLSDTQYF
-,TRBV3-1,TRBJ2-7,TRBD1,TGTGCCAGCAGCCCCCGGACAGGTAGAAAATACGAGCAGTACTTC,CASSPRTGRKYEQYF
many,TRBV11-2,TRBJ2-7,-,TGTGCCAGCACCCTCGGGACACCGGGGGCGCGAGAGCAGTACTTC,CASTLGTPGAREQYF
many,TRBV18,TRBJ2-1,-,TGTGCCAGCTCAAAGAAAGGGCTGGTGGACAATGAGCAGTTCTTC,CASSKKGLVDNEQFF
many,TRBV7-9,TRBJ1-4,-,TGTGCCAGCAGCTTGGTTGGTTCGGGACGCAATGAAAAACTGTTTTTT,CASSLVGSGRNEKLFF
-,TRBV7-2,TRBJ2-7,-,TGTGCCAGCAGCGCCCGGCGGGGTGAACGCTACGAGCAGTACTTC,CASSARRGERYEQYF
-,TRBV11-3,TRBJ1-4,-,TGTGCCAGCAGCTTCAAAGGGAGACGAACTAATGAAAAACTGTTTTTT,CASSFKGRRTNEKLFF
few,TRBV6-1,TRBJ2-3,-,TGTGCCAGTTGGGAGTTCTCAGATACGCAGTATTTT,CASWEFSDTQYF
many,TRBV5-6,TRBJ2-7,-,TGTGCCAGCAGCTTGTTTAGGGGCGAGCAGTACTTC,CASSLFRGEQYF
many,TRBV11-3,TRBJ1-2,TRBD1,TGTGCCAGCAGCACCAGACAGGGCCGGGGAGGCTACACCTTC,CASSTRQGRGGYTF
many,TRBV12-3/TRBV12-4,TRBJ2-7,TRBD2,TGTGCCAGCACCGGGACTAGCGGGAGGGGAACCTACGAGCAGTACTTC,CASTGTSGRGTYEQYF
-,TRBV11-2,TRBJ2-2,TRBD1,TGTGCCAGCAGCGCGACAGGGGCGTTCGCGAACACCGGGGAGCTGGTTTTT,CASSATGAFANTGELVF
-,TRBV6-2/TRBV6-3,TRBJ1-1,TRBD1,TGTGCCAGCAAGAAGTGGGGACAGGAGAACACTGAAGCTTTCTTT,CASKKWGQENTEAFF
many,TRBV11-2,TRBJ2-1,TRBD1,TGTGCCAGCAGCATATCGACAGGGGGCACGGCCAATGAGCAGTTCTTC,CASSISTGGTANEQFF
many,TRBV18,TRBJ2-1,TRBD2,TGTGCCAGCTCAAGGACTAGCGGGGTAAACAATGAGCAGTTCTTC,CASSRTSGVNNEQFF
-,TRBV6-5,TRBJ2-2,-,TGTGCCAGCAGTTACTCCCCCGGGGAGCTGTTTTTT,CASSYSPGELFF
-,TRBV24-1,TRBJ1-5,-,TGTGCCACCAGTGAGGGGGGGATCCAGCCCCAGCATTTT,CATSEGGIQPQHF
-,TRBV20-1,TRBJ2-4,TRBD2,TGCAGTGCTAGTCTTGGCGCGGGAGTCAAAAACATTCAGTACTTC,CSASLGAGVKNIQYF
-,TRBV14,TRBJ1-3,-,TGTGCCAGCAGCCAAGCATCGGGGACCGGTGGAAACACCATATATTTT,CASSQASGTGGNTIYF
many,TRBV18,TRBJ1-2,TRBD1,TGTGCCAGCTCACCATTGGACAGGGAGGGTGGCTACACCTTC,CASSPLDREGGYTF
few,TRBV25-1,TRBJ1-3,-,TGTGCCAGCAGTGAATCTGCTTCGGTGTCTTTGGGAGGAAACACCATATATTTT,CASSESASVSLGGNTIYF
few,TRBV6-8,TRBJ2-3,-,TGTGCCAGCGGGGGTCGGCGCACAGATACGCAGTATTTT,CASGGRRTDTQYF
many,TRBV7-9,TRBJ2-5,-,TGTGCCAGCAGCCTCGGACTCCAAGAGACCCAGTACTTC,CASSLGLQETQYF
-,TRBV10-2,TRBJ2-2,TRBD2,TGCGCCACAGGGCTAGCGGGGTCCGGGGAGCTGTTTTTT,CATGLAGSGELFF
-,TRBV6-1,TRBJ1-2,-,TGTGCCAGCGGAGGCACAGCTAACTATGGCTACACCTTC,CASGGTANYGYTF
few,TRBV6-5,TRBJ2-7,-,TGTGCCAGCAGTTACTATGGGGGCTCAGGCTCCTACGAGCAGTACTTC,CASSYYGGSGSYEQYF
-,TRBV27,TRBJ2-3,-,TGTGCCAGCAGTTTTTCAGTGACAGATACGCAGTATTTT,CASSFSVTDTQYF
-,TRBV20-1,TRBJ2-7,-,TGCAGTGCTAGTTCCAGGGCCCACGAGCAGTACTTC,CSASSRAHEQYF
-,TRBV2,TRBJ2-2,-,TGTGCCAGCAGCCATCTGGCGGGATCCAACACCGGGGAGCTGTTTTTT,CASSHLAGSNTGELFF
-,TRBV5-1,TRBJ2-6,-,TGCGCCAGCAGCAATGGAAAAACGGGGGCCAACGTCCTGACTTTC,CASSNGKTGANVLTF
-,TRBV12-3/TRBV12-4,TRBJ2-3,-,TGTGCCAGTTTTAATGCAGGGCGTACAGATACGCAGTATTTT,CASFNAGRTDTQYF
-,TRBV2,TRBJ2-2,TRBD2,TGTGCCAGCAGTGAAGGCGTTGCGACTAGCGGGAGGTACACCGGGGAGCTGTTTTTT,CASSEGVATSGRYTGELFF